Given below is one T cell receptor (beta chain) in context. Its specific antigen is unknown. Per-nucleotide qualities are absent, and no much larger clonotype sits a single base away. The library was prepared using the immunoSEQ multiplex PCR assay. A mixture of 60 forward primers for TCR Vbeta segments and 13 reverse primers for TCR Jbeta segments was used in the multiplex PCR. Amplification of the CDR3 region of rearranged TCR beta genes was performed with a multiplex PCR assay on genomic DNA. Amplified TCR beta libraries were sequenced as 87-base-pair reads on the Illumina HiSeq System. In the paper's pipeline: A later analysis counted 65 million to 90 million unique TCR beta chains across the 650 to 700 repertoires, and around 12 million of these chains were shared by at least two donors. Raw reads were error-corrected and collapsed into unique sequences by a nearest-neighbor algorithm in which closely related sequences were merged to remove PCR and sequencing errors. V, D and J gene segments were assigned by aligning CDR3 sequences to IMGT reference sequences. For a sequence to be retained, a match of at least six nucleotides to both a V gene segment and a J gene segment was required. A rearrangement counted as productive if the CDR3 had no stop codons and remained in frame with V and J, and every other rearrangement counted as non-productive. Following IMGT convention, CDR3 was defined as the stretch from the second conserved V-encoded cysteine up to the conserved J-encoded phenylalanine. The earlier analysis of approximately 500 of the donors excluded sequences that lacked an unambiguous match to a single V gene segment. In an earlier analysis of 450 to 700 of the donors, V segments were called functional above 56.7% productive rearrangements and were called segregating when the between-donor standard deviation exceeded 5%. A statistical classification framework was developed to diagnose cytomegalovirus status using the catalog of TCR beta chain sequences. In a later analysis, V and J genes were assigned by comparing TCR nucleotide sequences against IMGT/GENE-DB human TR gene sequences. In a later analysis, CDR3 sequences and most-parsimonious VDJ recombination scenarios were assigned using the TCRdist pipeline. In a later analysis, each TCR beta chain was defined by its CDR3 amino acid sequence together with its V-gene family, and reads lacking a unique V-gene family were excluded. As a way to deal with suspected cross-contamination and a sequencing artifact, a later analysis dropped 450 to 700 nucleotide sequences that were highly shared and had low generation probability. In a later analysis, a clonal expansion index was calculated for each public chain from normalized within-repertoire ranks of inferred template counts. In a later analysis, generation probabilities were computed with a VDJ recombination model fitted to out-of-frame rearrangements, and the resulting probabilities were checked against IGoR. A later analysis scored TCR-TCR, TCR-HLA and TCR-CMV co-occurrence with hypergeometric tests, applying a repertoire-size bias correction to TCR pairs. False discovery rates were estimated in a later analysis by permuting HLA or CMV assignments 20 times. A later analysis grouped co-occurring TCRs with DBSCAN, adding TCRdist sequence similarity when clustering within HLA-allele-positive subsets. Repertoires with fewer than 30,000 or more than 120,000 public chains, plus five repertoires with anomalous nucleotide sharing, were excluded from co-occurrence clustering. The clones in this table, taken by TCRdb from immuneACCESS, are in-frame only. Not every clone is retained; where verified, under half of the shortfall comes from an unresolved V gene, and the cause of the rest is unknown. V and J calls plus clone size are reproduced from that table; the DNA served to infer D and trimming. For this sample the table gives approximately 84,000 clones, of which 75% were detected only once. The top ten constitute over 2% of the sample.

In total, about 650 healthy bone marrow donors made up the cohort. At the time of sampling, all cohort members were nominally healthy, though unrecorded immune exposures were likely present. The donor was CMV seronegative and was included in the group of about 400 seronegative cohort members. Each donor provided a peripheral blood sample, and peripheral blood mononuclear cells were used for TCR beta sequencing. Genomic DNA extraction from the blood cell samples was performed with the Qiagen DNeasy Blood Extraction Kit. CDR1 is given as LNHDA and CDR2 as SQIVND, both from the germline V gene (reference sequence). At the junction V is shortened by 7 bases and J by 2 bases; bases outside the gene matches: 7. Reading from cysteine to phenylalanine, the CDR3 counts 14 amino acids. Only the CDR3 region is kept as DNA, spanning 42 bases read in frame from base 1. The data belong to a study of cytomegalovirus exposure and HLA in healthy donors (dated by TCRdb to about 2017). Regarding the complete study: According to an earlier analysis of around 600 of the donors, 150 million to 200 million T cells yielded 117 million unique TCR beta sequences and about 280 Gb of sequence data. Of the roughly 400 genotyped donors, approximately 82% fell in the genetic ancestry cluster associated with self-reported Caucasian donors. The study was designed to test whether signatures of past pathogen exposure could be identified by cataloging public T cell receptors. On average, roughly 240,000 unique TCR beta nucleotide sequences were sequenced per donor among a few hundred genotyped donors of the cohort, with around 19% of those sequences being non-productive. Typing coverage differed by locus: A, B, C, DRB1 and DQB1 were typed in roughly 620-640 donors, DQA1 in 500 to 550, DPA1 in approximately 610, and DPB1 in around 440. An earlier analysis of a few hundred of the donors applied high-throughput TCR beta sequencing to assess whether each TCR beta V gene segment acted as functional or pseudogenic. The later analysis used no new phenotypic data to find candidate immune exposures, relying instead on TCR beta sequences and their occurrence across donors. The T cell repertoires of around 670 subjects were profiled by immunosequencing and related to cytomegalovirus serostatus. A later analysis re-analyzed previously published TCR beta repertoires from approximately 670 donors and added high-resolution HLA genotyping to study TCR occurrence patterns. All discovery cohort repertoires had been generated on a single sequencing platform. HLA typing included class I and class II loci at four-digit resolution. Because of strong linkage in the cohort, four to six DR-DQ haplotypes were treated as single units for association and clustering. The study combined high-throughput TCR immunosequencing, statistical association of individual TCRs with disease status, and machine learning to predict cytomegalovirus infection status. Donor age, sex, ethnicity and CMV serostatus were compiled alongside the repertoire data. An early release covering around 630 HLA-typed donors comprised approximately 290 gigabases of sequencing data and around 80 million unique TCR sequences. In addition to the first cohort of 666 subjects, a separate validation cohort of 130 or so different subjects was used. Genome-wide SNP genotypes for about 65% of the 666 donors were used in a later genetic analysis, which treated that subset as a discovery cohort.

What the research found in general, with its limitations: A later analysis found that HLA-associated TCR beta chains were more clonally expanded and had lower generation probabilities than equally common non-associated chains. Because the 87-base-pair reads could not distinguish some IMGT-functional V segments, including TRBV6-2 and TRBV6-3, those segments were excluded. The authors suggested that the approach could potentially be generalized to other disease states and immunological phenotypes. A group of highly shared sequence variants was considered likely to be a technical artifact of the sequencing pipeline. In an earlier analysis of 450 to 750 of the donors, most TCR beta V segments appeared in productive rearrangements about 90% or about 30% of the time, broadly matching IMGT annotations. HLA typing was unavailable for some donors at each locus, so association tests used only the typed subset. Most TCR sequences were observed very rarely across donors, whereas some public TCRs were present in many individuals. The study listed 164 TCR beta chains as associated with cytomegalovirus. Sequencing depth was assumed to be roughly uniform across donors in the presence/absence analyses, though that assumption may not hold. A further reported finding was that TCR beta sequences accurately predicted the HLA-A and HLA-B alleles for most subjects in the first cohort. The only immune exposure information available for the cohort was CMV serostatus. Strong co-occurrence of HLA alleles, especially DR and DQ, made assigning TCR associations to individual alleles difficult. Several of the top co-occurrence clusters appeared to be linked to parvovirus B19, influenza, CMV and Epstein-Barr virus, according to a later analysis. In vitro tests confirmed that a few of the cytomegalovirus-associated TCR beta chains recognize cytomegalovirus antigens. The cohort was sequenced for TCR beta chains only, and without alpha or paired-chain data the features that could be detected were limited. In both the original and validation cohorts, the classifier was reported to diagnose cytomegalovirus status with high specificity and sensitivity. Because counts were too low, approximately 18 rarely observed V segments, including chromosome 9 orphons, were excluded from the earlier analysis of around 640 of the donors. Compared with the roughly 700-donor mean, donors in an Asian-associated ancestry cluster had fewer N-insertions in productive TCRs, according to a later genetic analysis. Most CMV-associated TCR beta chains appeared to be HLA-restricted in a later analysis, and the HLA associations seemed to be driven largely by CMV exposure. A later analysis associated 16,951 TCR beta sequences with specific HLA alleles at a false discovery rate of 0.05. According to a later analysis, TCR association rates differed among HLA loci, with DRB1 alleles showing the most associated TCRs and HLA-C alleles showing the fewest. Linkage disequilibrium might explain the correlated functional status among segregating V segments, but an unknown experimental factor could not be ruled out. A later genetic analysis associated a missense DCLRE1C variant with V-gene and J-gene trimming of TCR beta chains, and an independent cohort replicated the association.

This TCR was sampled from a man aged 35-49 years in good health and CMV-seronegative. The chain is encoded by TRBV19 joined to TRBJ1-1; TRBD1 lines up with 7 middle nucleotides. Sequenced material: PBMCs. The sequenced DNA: TGTGCCAGTAAGATGGACAGGCAAAACACTGAAGCTTTCTTT. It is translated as CASKMDRQNTEAFF.